The 22 T cell receptor beta chains below were found in one sample sequenced in a study of OX40 agonist ivuxolimab in advanced cancers. The library was obtained by the immunoSEQ multiplex PCR assay. In its TCRdb copy, this immuneACCESS table keeps in-frame sequences only and misses some clones. Where compared with another copy, unresolved V genes explain less than half of these, and the others have no known cause. The sample profile shows tens of thousands of clones; about 83% of them were found once. The ten largest clonotypes hold under 9% of the sample. Here the sequenced sample was CD4+ or CD8+ T cells sorted from blood, taken in a trial of the OX40 agonist ivuxolimab. These receptors were obtained from an adult with an advanced solid tumor such as melanoma, head and neck, liver or kidney cancer.

CDR3 nucleotide sequence: TGCAGCGTTGAAGATACCGCAGGTTTGAGGGGTTCCGGGGAGCTGTTTTTT. The encoded protein is CSVEDTAGLRGSGELFF. The chain is built from TRBV29-1 and TRBJ2-2; the D call may be TRBD1 or TRBD2 (5 bases each). CDR3 length: 17 residues. V was shortened by 0 bases and J by 6 bases, with 20 bases between the two germline ends. The germline V gene encodes CDR1 SQVTM and CDR2 ANQGSEA.

The genes are TRBV30 and TRBJ1-2; the D is unclear. The ends were cut back, 7 bases at V and 5 bases at J, with 8 bases in the middle. Per the germline V gene, CDR1 is GTSNPN and CDR2 is SVGIG (reference sequence). This CDR3 is 10 amino acids long. CDR3 nucleotides: TGTGCCTTTAACTGGTATGGCTACACCTTC. Residues: CAFNWYGYTF.

The rearrangement uses TRBV10-1 and TRBJ2-7, with TRBD1 matching over 7 bases. Germline trimming cut 0 bases from V and 5 bases from J; bases unmatched to any gene: 4. The CDR3 has 14 amino acids. Germline lookup yields CDR1 WNHNN and CDR2 SYGVQD (reference sequence). CDR3: CASSESGQDNEQYF. The CDR3 DNA is TGCGCCAGCAGTGAGTCTGGACAGGACAACGAGCAGTACTTC.

The chain joins TRBV7-9 to TRBJ1-5, with 9 bases fitting TRBD1. This CDR3 spans 15 amino acids. Per the germline V gene, CDR1 is SEHNR and CDR2 is FQNEAQ (reference sequence). V trimming: 1 base; J trimming: 5 bases; junction bases outside the gene matches: 3. CDR3 DNA: TGTGCCAGCAGCTTAGGACAGGGGGGCCATCAGCCCCAGCATTTT. Translating gives CASSLGQGGHQPQHF. Together with reference TRBV7-9 and TRBJ1-5, the CDR3 gives the full variable domain: DTGVSQNPRHKITKRGQNVTFRCDPISEHNRLYWYRQTLGQGPEFLTYFQNEAQLEKSRLLSDRFSAERPKGSFSTLEIQRTEQGDSAMYLCASSLGQGGHQPQHFGDGTRLSIL.

The rearrangement uses TRBV7-8 and TRBJ2-2, with D uncertain. Germline values: CDR1 SGHVS, CDR2 FQNEAQ. This CDR3 has 14 amino acids. Trimming left V 2 bases short and J 7 bases short, with 11 bases between. This chain's CDR3 is CASSLNPYGGELFF. The CDR3 DNA reads TGTGCCAGCAGCTTAAACCCTTATGGCGGGGAGCTGTTTTTT.

The J gene is TRBJ2-3, the V gene TRBV7-8; 10 nucleotides match TRBD2. This CDR3 has 15 amino acids. CDR1 is SGHVS, CDR2 FQNEAQ, per germline. V was clipped by 5 bases and J by 2 bases; unmatched bases: 4. CDR3 nucleotides: TGTGCCAGCAGCGCTAGCGGGGGAAACACAGATACGCAGTATTTT. It is translated as CASSASGGNTDTQYF. Variable domain in full (rest from reference TRBV7-8 and TRBJ2-3): GAGVSQSPRYKVAKRGQDVALRCDPISGHVSLFWYQQALGQGPEFLTYFQNEAQLDKSGLPSDRFFAERPEGSVSTLKIQRTQQEDSAVYLCASSASGGNTDTQYFGPGTRLTVL.

The chain carries TRBV5-4 and TRBJ1-2; D uncertain. CDR1 is SGHNT, CDR2 YYREEE, per germline (reference sequence). The CDR3 is made up of 13 amino acids. V lost 1 base and J lost 2, with 6 bases in between. CDR3 DNA sequence: TGTGCCAGCAGCTTGTTGGAAAACTATGGCTACACCTTC. Translated: CASSLLENYGYTF.

The chain employs TRBV9 and TRBJ2-1; possibly TRBD2 for D (6 bases). The V and J ends lost 0 bases and 6 bases respectively, with 13 bases between them. The germline V gene has CDR1 SGDLS and CDR2 YYNGEE. The CDR3 is 15 residues long. CDR3 DNA sequence: TGTGCCAGCAGCGTAGGCGGCGGGGCCTCCAATGAGCAGTTCTTC. Translated: CASSVGGGASNEQFF.

CDR3 protein: CASSQDGVQLNEKLFF. The CDR3 DNA reads as TGCGCCAGCAGCCAAGATGGGGTTCAACTTAATGAAAAACTGTTTTTT. This chain links TRBV4-3 with TRBJ1-4, with D unresolved. The V and J ends lost 0 bases and 4 bases respectively, with 12 bases between them. Germline V gives CDR1 LGHNA, CDR2 YSLEER. This CDR3 is built from 16 residues.

This clone was seen a handful of times. This rearrangement joins TRBV13 to TRBJ2-5, with TRBD2 as a possible D gene (7 bases). The length of the CDR3 is 15 residues. V was clipped by 2 bases and J by 5 bases, with 15 bases between them. Germline values: CDR1 PRHDT, CDR2 FYEKMQ (reference sequence). In DNA form, the CDR3 reads TGTGCCAGCAGCTTACCGGGGGGCCCGGGGGAGACCCAGTACTTC. Translation gives CASSLPGGPGETQYF.

The chain links TRBV7-6 to TRBJ2-1, with TRBD1 identical over 7 bases. V trimming: 1 base; J trimming: 3 bases; junction bases outside the gene matches: 3. CDR3 length: 15 residues. The germline V gene encodes CDR1 SGHVS and CDR2 FNYEAQ. The DNA for the CDR3 is TGTGCCAGCAGCTTAGAGGGGACAGACTACAATGAGCAGTTCTTC. This sequence encodes CASSLEGTDYNEQFF.

The chain's CDR3 is CASSGPPGYTDTQYF. CDR3 nucleotide sequence: TGTGCCAGCAGCGGCCCCCCGGGATACACAGATACGCAGTATTTT. The chain employs TRBV5-6 and TRBJ2-3; weak D call: TRBD2 (5 bases). The CDR3 is made up of 15 amino acids. Germline V gene data show CDR1 as SGHDT and CDR2 as YYEEEE. Trimming pared 4 bases from V and 2 bases from J, leaving 14 bases between.

On this clone: Since a much larger clone is just one base distant, this may be a read error. Distinct nucleotide sequences in the sample also encode this CDR3. The V gene is TRBV2, the J gene TRBJ1-5; no reliable D call. V lost 8 bases and J 5 bases, leaving 13 bases between the germline ends. CDR3 length: 13 residues. Germline CDR1 and CDR2: SNHLY and FYNNEI. CDR3 in DNA: TGTGCCAGCCGACTAACGGTCGATCAGCCCCAGCATTTT. It yields the protein CASRLTVDQPQHF.

The gene calls are TRBV7-9 and TRBJ1-4, with TRBD1 identical over 7 bases. This CDR3 region has 18 residues. The junction had 14 bases not matched to a gene; V was cut back by 5 bases and J by 2 bases. CDR1 and CDR2 from the germline V gene are SEHNR and FQNEAQ (reference sequence). CDR3 residues: CASSGDRSAIRTNEKLFF. The CDR3 region has the DNA TGTGCCAGCAGCGGGGACAGATCGGCTATCAGGACTAATGAAAAACTGTTTTTT.

CDR3 amino acids: CASSLAGDFGELFF. CDR3 sequence (DNA): TGTGCCAGCAGTTTGGCGGGGGATTTCGGGGAGCTGTTTTTT. The V and J genes are TRBV27 and TRBJ2-2, with TRBD2 identical over 7 bases. V dropped 3 bases and J dropped 7; count of bases not matched to a gene: 5. The CDR3 runs 14 residues. Germline assignment: CDR1 MNHEY and CDR2 SMNVEV (reference sequence).

The chain uses TRBV7-9 and TRBJ2-1, with D unclear. Germline CDR1 reads SEHNR; CDR2 reads FQNEAQ (reference sequence). CDR3 length: 15 amino acids. Deletions cut 4 bases from V and 0 bases from J, with 10 bases between. CDR3 loop: CASSSARSSYNEQFF. The CDR3 DNA sequence: TGTGCCAGCAGCTCAGCTCGGTCCTCCTACAATGAGCAGTTCTTC.

The V call is TRBV4-3, the J call TRBJ2-5; D possibly uses TRBD1 or TRBD2 (6 bases each). Germline CDR1 is LGHNA and CDR2 is YSLEER. The CDR3 totals 17 residues. Trimming stripped 0 bases from V and 1 base from J, with 15 bases between. The CDR3 is CASSQEAVGGIQETQYF. The CDR3 coding sequence is TGCGCCAGCAGCCAAGAGGCGGTAGGGGGGATCCAAGAGACCCAGTACTTC.

This clone was counted a few times. The chain couples TRBV4-3 to TRBJ1-1, with D unclear. In germline, CDR1 is LGHNA, CDR2 YSLEER. Deletions cut 1 base from V and 5 bases from J, with 11 bases between. The CDR3 runs to 14 residues. As DNA, the CDR3 is TGCGCCAGCAGCCAAGTCGAGGGTGGTACTGAAGCTTTCTTT. This codes for CASSQVEGGTEAFF.

The table lists this clone with a few counts. The chain is built from TRBV29-1 and TRBJ1-1; weak D call: TRBD1 (5 bases). Germline values: CDR1 SQVTM, CDR2 ANQGSEA. This CDR3 has 10 residues. Trimming took 3 bases from V and 6 from J, leaving 5 bases between them. The CDR3 DNA follows: TGCAGCGTTGAGGGGCCTGAAGCTTTCTTT. Encoded protein: CSVEGPEAFF. Full variable domain (rest looked up from reference TRBV29-1 and TRBJ1-1): SAVISQKPSRDICQRGTSLTIQCQVDSQVTMMFWYRQQPGQSLTLIATANQGSEATYESGFVIDKFPISRPNLTFSTLTVSNMSPEDSSIYLCSVEGPEAFFGQGTRLTVV.

This sequence joins TRBV6-5 and TRBJ2-6; D ambiguous. The CDR3 is 13 residues long. V was pared by 5 bases and J by 2 bases, with 4 bases between. Per germline, CDR1 MNHEY and CDR2 SVGAGI. CDR3 sequence (DNA): TGTGCCAGCAGTCCTACTGGGGCCAACGTCCTGACTTTC. Encoded protein: CASSPTGANVLTF.

The chain couples TRBV9 to TRBJ2-5; 7 bases align to TRBD2. The V and J ends lost 0 bases and 2 bases, in that order; junction bases with no gene match: 4. The CDR3 runs 15 residues. Germline V gene data show CDR1 as SGDLS and CDR2 as YYNGEE. The CDR3 protein is CASSVGGRAQETQYF. Written as DNA, the CDR3 is TGTGCCAGCAGCGTAGGGGGGAGGGCACAAGAGACCCAGTACTTC.

This chain uses TRBV6-5 with TRBJ2-7, with a weak D call TRBD2 (6 bases). V lost 2 bases and J 6 bases, leaving 17 bases between the germline ends. CDR1 is MNHEY, CDR2 SVGAGI, per germline. The CDR3 spans 15 residues. The CDR3 region is CASSYRGGTYSEQYF. DNA of the CDR3: TGTGCCAGCAGTTACCGTGGGGGGACGTACTCCGAGCAGTACTTC.